A selection of T cell receptor beta chains follows, all from one sample in a study of T cell repertoires in cytomegalovirus infection. TCRdb redid the calling of the reads with MiXCR, one entry per CDR3 protein. The sample has hundreds of thousands of distinct CDR3 sequences; 15% to 20% are singletons. What was sequenced was PBMCs. The receptors here all came from a human donor in good health (CMV status not recorded). Some clones in this sample may be carry-over from other donors' samples. The CDR3 runs from the conserved cysteine through the conserved F or W. The order of the fields is V gene, D gene, J gene, clone size, CDR3 DNA, CDR3 protein. A D gene is named only where the DNA matches it firmly. Only some rows state a clone size, as once, few, many or a class for expanded clones.

TRBV6-2/TRBV6-3	TRBD1	TRBJ2-1	few	TGTGCCAGCAGTTCGCATAGACAGGGGACAATGAATGAGCAGTTCTTC	CASSSHRQGTMNEQFF
TRBV7-2	TRBD2	TRBJ2-3	many	TGTGCCAGCAGCTTTGGAGCGGGAGTTAGCACAGATACGCAGTATTTT	CASSFGAGVSTDTQYF
TRBV7-8	TRBD1	TRBJ2-7	many	TGTGCCAGCAGCTTAGCCGGCAGGGGGTACGAGCAGTACTTC	CASSLAGRGYEQYF
TRBV20-1	.	TRBJ2-3	.	TGCAGTGCTAGAGTTTGGGGCTGGAATGCCAGGACAGATACGCAGTATTTT	CSARVWGWNARTDTQYF
TRBV10-3	.	TRBJ1-2	.	TGTGCCACCGAGCCCTCCGGAAGCTATGGCTACACCTTC	CATEPSGSYGYTF
TRBV12-3/TRBV12-4	.	TRBJ1-2	few	TGTGCCAGCAGTTTTGAGGGGGAGGCGGAGGGCTACACCTTC	CASSFEGEAEGYTF
TRBV6-6	TRBD1	TRBJ1-2	.	TGTGCCAGCAGTTATTTGACAGGGGACGGCGGCTACACCTTC	CASSYLTGDGGYTF
TRBV6-1	.	TRBJ1-5	.	TGTGCCAGCAGTCCTAACAGGTTTGATCAGCCCCAGCATTTT	CASSPNRFDQPQHF
TRBV7-2	TRBD2	TRBJ2-1	many	TGTGCCAGCAGCCGGATCCGGACTAGCGCCCGGGGTGAGCAGTTCTTC	CASSRIRTSARGEQFF
TRBV7-9	TRBD1	TRBJ2-5	.	TGTGCCAGCAGCCGAAGCCGGACAGGGGGAGAGACCCAGTACTTC	CASSRSRTGGETQYF
TRBV12-3/TRBV12-4	TRBD1	TRBJ1-6	many	TGTGCCAGCAGCGCGGACAGGGGGATTAATTCACCCCTCCACTTT	CASSADRGINSPLHF
TRBV6-2/TRBV6-3	.	TRBJ1-5	.	TGTGCCAGCAGTTTGGGCCAGATGGATTGGCCCCAGCATTTT	CASSLGQMDWPQHF
TRBV19	.	TRBJ1-1	.	TGTGCCAAAACTGGCACTGAAGCTTTCTTT	CAKTGTEAFF
TRBV4-2	TRBD2	TRBJ2-3	.	TGTGCCAGCAGCCAAGAGGGGACTAGCGGGGGGGCAGATACGCAGTATTTT	CASSQEGTSGGADTQYF
TRBV6-6	.	TRBJ2-7	.	TGTGCCAGCAGCGAAGGCAGGGTTTCGGGCGAGCAGTACTTC	CASSEGRVSGEQYF
TRBV9	TRBD2	TRBJ2-3	few	TGTGCCAGCAGCGCGGGACTAGCGGAGAACACAGATACGCAGTATTTT	CASSAGLAENTDTQYF
TRBV7-2	TRBD1	TRBJ2-7	many	TGTGCCAGCAGCCAGACAGGGTACGAGCAGTACTTC	CASSQTGYEQYF
TRBV7-2	.	TRBJ2-5	many	TGTGCCAGCAGCTCAAACAGGGAAATGCGAGAGACCCAGTACTTC	CASSSNREMRETQYF
TRBV11-2	.	TRBJ1-2	.	TGTGCCTGCAGCCATTCAGGGGATGGCTACACCTTC	CACSHSGDGYTF
TRBV3-1	.	TRBJ2-5	few	TGTGCCAGCAGCCAAAGGTTTGGCGAGACCCAGTACTTC	CASSQRFGETQYF
TRBV7-8	TRBD2	TRBJ2-7	.	TGTGCCAGCAGAACGACTAGCGGGGCGGGGGAGCAGTACTTC	CASRTTSGAGEQYF
TRBV7-2	.	TRBJ1-4	many	TGTGCCAGCAGTCCCCCTTGGAGAGAAAAACTGTTTTTT	CASSPPWREKLFF
TRBV19	TRBD1	TRBJ1-2	.	TGTGCCAGTACCCCCCACCCGGGACAGGGGGCGATCAACTATGGCTACACCTTC	CASTPHPGQGAINYGYTF
TRBV5-5	.	TRBJ1-2	.	TGTGCCAGCAGCTTGCAACTACAGAGGACTTATGTATATTCTTGGGGCTACACCTTC	CASSLQLQRTYVYSWGYTF
TRBV12-3/TRBV12-4	TRBD2	TRBJ2-7	.	TGTGCCAGCGGGGGGGGGGGGGGCGAGCAGTACTTC	CASGGGGGEQYF
TRBV4-2	TRBD2	TRBJ2-1	.	TGTGCCAGCAGCCAAGACCTAGCGGGGGGTTACAATGAGCAGTTCTTC	CASSQDLAGGYNEQFF